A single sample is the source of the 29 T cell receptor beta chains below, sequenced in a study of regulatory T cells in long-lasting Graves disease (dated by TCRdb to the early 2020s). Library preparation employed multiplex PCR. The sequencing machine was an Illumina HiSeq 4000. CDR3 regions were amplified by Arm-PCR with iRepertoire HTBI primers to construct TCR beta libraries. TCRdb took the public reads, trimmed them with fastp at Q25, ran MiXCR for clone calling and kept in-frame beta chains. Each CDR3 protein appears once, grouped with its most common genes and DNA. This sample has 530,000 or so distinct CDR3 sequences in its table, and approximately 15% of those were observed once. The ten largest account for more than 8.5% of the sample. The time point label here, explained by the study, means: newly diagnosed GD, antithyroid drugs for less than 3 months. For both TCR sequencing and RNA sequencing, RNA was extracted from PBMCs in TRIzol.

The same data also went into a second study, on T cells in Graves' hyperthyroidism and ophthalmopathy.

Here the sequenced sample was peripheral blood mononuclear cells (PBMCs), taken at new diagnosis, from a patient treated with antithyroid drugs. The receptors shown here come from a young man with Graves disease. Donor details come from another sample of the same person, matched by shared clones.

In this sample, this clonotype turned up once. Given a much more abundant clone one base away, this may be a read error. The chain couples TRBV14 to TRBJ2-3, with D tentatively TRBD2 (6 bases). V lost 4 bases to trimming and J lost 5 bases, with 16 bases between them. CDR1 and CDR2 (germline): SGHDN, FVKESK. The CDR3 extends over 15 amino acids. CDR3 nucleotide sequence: TGTGCCAGCAGCCCCGGACTGGGGACTGTAGATACGCAGTATTTT. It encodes CASSPGLGTVDTQYF.

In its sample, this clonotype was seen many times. CDR3 coding DNA: TGTGCCAGCAGAGGACCCCCCGGGACAGGGTTTACCGGGGAGCTGTTTTTT. Translating it yields CASRGPPGTGFTGELFF. The rearrangement uses TRBV7-8 and TRBJ2-2; 9 nucleotides align to TRBD1. Germline trimming cut 6 bases from V and 5 bases from J; bases unmatched to any gene: 13. The CDR3 length is 17 residues. CDR1 SGHVS and CDR2 FQNEAQ come from the germline V gene.

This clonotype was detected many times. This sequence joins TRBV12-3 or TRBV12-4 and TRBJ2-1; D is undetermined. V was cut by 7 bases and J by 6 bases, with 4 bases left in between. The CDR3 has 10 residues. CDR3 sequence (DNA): TGTGCCAGCACCGGCAATGAGCAGTTCTTC. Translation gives CASTGNEQFF.

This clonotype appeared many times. CDR3 sequence reads: CATSDLKEGQGAYEQYF. The CDR3 DNA is TGTGCCACCAGTGATTTAAAGGAAGGACAGGGGGCTTACGAGCAGTACTTC. J is TRBJ2-7 and V is TRBV24-1; 11 bases line up with TRBD1. Germline V lookup: CDR1 KGHDR, CDR2 SFDVKD. This CDR3 spans 17 amino acids. The J segment lost 4 bases and the V segment lost 1 base, leaving 8 bases of the junction unmatched.

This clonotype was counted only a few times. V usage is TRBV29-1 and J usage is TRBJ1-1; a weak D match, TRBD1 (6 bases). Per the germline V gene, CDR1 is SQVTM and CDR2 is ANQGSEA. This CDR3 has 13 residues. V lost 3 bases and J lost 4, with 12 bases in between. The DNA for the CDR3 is TGCAGCGTTGAGGCAGGGGTGAGCACTGAAGCTTTCTTT. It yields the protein CSVEAGVSTEAFF.

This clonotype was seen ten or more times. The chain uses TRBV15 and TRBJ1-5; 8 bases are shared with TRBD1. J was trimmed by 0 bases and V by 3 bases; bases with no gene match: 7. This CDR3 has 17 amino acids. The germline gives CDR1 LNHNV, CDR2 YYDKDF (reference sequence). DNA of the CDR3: TGTGCCACCAGCAGGCACAGGGGGGAACTTAGCAATCAGCCCCAGCATTTT. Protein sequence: CATSRHRGELSNQPQHF.

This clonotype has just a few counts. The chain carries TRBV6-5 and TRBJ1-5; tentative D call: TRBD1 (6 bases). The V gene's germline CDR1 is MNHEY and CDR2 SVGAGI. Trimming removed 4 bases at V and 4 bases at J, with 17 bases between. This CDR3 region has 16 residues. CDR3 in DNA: TGTGCCAGCAGTTTCACAGGGAGCCTAGCAAATCAGCCCCAGCATTTT. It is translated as CASSFTGSLANQPQHF.

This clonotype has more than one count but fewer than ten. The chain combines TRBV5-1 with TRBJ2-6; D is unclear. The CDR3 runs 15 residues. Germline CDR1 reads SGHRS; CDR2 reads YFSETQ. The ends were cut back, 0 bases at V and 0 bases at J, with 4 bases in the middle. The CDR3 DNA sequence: TGCGCCAGCAGCTTGGATATCTCTGGGGCCAACGTCCTGACTTTC. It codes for CASSLDISGANVLTF.

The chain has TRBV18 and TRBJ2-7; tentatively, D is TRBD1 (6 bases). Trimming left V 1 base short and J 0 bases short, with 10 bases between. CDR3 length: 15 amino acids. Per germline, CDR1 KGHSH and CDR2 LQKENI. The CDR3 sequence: CASSPLPDSSYEQYF. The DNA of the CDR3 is TGTGCCAGCTCACCACTTCCGGACAGCTCCTACGAGCAGTACTTC.

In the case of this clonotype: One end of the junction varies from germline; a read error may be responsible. CDR3 amino acids: CAGSPSGRGYTQYF. In DNA, the CDR3 is TGTGCCGGCTCACCTAGCGGGAGGGGATATACGCAGTATTTT. V is TRBV18 and J is TRBJ2-3, with TRBD2 identical over 12 bases. The CDR3 covers 14 residues. Per the germline V gene, CDR1 is KGHSH and CDR2 is LQKENI.

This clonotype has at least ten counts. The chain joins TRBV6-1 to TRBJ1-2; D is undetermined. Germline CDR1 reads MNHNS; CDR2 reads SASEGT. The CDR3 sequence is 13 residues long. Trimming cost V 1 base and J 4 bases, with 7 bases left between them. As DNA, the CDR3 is TGTGCCAGCAGTGAAGAGGGTTCCTATGGCTACACCTTC. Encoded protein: CASSEEGSYGYTF.

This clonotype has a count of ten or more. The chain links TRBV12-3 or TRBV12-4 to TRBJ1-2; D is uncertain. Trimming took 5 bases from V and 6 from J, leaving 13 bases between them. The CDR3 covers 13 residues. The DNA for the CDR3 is TGTGCCAGCAGTGTACCCGGCGGGGATGGCTACACCTTC. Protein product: CASSVPGGDGYTF.

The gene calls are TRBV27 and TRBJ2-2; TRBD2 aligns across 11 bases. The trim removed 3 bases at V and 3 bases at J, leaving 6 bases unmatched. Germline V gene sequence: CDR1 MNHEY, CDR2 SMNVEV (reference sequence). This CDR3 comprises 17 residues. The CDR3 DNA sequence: TGTGCCAGCAGTTTTGAACTAGCGGGAGTCGACACCGGGGAGCTGTTTTTT. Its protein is CASSFELAGVDTGELFF.

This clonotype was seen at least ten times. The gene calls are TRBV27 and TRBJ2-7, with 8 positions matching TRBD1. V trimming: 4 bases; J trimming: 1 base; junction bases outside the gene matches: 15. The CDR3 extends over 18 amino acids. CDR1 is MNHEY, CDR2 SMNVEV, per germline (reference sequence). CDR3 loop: CASSSLGQEGLSSYEQYF. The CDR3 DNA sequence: TGTGCCAGCAGTTCTTTGGGACAGGAGGGTTTAAGTTCCTACGAGCAGTACTTC.

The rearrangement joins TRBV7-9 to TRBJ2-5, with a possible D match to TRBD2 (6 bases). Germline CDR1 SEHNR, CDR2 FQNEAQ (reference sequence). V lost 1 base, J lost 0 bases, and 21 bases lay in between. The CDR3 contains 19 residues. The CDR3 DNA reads TGTGCCAGCAGCTTAGATTTTCGGGGGTTAAGAGTCCACCAAGAGACCCAGTACTTC. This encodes CASSLDFRGLRVHQETQYF.

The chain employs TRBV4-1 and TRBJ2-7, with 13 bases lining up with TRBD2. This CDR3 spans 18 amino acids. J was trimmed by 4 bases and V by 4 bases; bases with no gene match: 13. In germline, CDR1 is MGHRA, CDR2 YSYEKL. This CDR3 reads CASSLRPRLAGGHYEQYF. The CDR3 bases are TGCGCCAGCAGCCTACGACCGAGACTAGCGGGAGGCCATTACGAGCAGTACTTC.

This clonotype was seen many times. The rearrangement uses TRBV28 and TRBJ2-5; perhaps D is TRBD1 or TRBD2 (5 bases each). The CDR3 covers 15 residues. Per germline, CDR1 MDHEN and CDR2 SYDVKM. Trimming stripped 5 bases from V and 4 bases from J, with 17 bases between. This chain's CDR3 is CASSGRWDGRETQYF. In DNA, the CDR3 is TGTGCCAGCAGTGGGCGGTGGGACGGACGAGAGACCCAGTACTTC.

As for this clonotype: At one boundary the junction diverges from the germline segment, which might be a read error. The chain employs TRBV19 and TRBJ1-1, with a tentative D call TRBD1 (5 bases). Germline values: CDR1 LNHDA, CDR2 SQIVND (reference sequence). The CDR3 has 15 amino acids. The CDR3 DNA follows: TGTGCCAGTAGTATAAGCGGGGCGGTGAACACTGGAGCTTTCTTT. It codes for CASSISGAVNTGAFF.

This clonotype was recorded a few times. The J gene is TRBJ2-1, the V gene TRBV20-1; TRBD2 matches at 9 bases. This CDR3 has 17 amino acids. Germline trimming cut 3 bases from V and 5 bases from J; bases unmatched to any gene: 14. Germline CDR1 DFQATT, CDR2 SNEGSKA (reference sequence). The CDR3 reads CSARDRLSSGAHNEQFF. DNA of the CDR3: TGCAGTGCTAGGGATAGGCTCTCTAGCGGGGCCCACAATGAGCAGTTCTTC.

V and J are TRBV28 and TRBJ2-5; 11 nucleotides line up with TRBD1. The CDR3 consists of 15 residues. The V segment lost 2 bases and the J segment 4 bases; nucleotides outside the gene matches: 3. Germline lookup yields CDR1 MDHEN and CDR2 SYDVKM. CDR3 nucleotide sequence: TGTGCCAGCAGTTTACATGGGACAGGGGGAGAGACCCAGTACTTC. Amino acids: CASSLHGTGGETQYF.

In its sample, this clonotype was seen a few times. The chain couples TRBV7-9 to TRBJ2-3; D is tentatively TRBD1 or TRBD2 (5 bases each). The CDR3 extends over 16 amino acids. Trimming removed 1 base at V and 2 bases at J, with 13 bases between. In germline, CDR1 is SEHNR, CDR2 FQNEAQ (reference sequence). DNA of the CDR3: TGTGCCAGCAGCTTAGGGGACCGCACGAACACAGATACGCAGTATTTT. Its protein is CASSLGDRTNTDTQYF.

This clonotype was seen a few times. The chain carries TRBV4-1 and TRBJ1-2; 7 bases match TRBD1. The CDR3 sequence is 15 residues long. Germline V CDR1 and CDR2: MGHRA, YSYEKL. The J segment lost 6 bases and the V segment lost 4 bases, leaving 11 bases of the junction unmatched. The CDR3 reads CASSLRGTVLDGYTF. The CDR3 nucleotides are TGCGCCAGCAGCCTCAGAGGGACAGTTCTCGATGGCTACACCTTC.

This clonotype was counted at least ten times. Here the CDR3 DNA reads TGTGCCAGCAGCTTAGAGTTCGGATTCTCCTACAATGAGCAGTTCTTC. Protein sequence: CASSLEFGFSYNEQFF. The gene calls are TRBV11-2 and TRBJ2-1; D gene unclear. Deletions cut 0 bases from V and 0 bases from J, with 9 bases between. Germline CDR1 is SGHAT and CDR2 is FQNNGV. The CDR3 sequence is 16 residues long. Full variable domain (rest looked up from reference TRBV11-2 and TRBJ2-1): EAGVAQSPRYKIIEKRQSVAFWCNPISGHATLYWYQQILGQGPKLLIQFQNNGVVDDSQLPKDRFSAERLKGVDSTLKIQPAKLEDSAVYLCASSLEFGFSYNEQFFGPGTRLTVL.

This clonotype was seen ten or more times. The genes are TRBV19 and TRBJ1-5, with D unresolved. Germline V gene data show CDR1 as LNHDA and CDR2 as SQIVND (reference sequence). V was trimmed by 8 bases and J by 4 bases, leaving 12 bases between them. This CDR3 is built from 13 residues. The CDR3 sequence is CASAARRNQPQHF. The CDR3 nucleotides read TGTGCCAGTGCGGCGCGTAGGAATCAGCCCCAGCATTTT.

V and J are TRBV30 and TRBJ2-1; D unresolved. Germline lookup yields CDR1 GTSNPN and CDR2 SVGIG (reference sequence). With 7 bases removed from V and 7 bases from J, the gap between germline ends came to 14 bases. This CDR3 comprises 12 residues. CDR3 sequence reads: CASERAGNEQFF. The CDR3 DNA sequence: TGTGCCTCGGAACGGGCCGGGAATGAGCAGTTCTTC.

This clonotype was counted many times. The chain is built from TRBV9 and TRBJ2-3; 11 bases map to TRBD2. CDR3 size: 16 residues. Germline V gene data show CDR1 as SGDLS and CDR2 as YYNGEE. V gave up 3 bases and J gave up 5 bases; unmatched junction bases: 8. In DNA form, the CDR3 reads TGTGCCAGCAGCGCGCATAGCGGGAGGGCCGGAGATACGCAGTATTTT. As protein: CASSAHSGRAGDTQYF.

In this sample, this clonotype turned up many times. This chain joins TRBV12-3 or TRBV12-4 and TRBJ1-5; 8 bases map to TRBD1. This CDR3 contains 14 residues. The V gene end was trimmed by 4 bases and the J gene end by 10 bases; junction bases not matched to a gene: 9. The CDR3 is CASSWGRGTGPQHF. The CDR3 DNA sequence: TGTGCCAGCAGTTGGGGACGGGGGACAGGACCCCAGCATTTT.

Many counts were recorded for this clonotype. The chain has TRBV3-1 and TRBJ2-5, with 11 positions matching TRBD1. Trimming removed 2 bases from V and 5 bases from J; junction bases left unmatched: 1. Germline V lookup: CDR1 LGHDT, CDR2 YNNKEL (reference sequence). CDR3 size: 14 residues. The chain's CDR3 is CASSQRTGGETQYF. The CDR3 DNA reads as TGTGCCAGCAGCCAACGGACAGGGGGCGAGACCCAGTACTTC.

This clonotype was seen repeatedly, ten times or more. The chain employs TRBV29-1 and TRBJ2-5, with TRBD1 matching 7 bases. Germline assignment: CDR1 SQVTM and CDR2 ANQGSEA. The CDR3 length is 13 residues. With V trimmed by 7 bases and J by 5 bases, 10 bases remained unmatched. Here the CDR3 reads CSGETGFGETQYF. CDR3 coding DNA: TGCAGCGGGGAGACAGGGTTCGGGGAGACCCAGTACTTC.